The source of this T cell receptor beta chain is a study of blood T cell repertoires in COVID-19. Study overall: The samples span acute and convalescent COVID-19 from the United States, Italy and Spain.

This CDR3 is built from 15 residues. The J segment lost 2 bases and the V segment lost 5 bases, leaving 6 bases of the junction unmatched. Germline V gene data show CDR1 as ENHRY and CDR2 as SYGVKD. Repertoires were generated with immunoSEQ multiplex PCR, while TCRdb's copy carries only in-frame clones and drops some. The table has about 160,000 clones, approximately 82% seen once. The source material was peripheral blood. The receptor was derived from a woman at least 80 years old with active or convalescent COVID-19. This chain uses TRBV10-3 with TRBJ1-1; 9 nucleotides match TRBD1. The CDR3 sequence is CAISPDRGGNTEAFF. The DNA for the CDR3 is TGTGCCATCAGTCCTGACAGGGGGGGCAACACTGAAGCTTTCTTT.